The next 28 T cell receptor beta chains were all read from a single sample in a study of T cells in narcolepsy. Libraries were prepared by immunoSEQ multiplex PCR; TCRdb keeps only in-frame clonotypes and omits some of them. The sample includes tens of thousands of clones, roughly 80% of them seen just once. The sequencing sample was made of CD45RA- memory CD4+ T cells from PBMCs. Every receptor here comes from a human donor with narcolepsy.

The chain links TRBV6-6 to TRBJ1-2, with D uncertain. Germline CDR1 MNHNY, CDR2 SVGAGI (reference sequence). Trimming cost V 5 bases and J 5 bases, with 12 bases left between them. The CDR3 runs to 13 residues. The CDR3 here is CASSPSPSYGYTF. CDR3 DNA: TGTGCCAGCAGTCCCTCACCCTCATATGGCTACACCTTC.

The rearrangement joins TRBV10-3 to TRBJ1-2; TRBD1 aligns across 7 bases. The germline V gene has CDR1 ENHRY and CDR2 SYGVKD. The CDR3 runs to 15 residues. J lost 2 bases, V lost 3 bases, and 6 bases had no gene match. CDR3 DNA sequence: TGTGCCATCAGTGACAAGACAGGGTCCAACTATGGCTACACCTTC. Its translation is CAISDKTGSNYGYTF.

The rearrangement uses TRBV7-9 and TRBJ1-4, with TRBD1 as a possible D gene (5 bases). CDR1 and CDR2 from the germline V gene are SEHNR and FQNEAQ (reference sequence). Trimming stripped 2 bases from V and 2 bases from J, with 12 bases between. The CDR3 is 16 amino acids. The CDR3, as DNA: TGTGCCAGCAGCTTACTTTTCGGGGGGACTAATGAAAAACTGTTTTTT. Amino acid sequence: CASSLLFGGTNEKLFF.

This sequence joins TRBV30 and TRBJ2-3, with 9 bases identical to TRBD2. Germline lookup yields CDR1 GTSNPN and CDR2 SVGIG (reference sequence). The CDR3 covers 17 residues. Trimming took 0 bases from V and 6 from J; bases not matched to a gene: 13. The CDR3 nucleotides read TGTGCCTGGAGTGTACACTGGCGGGGGGGCCTGACGGATACGCAGTATTTT. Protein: CAWSVHWRGGLTDTQYF. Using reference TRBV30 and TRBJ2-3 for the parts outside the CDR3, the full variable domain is SQTIHQWPATLVQPVGSPLSLECTVEGTSNPNLYWYRQAAGRGLQLLFYSVGIGQISSEVPQNLSASRPQDRQFILSSKKLLLSDSGFYLCAWSVHWRGGLTDTQYFGPGTRLTVL.

The CDR3 sequence is CASSPPRGGPTGELFF. CDR3 bases: TGTGCCAGCAGCCCCCCCCGCGGGGGGCCCACCGGGGAGCTGTTTTTT. This chain joins TRBV7-3 and TRBJ2-2, with 8 bases identical to TRBD2. The CDR3 has 16 residues. Germline CDR1 and CDR2: SGHTA and FQGTGA. The ends lost 5 bases at V and 4 bases at J; junction bases unmatched: 9.

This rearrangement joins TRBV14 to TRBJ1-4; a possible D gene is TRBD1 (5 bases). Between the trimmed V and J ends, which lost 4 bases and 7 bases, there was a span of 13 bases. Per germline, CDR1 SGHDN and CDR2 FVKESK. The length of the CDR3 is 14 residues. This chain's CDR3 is CASSPVGGGEKLFF. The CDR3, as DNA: TGTGCCAGCAGCCCAGTGGGGGGGGGTGAAAAACTGTTTTTT.

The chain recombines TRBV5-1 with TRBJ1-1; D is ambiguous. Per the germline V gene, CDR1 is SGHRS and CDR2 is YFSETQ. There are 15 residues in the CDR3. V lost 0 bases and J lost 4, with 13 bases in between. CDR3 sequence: CASSLGLGDRTEAFF. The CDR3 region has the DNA TGCGCCAGCAGCTTGGGACTCGGGGATCGCACTGAAGCTTTCTTT.

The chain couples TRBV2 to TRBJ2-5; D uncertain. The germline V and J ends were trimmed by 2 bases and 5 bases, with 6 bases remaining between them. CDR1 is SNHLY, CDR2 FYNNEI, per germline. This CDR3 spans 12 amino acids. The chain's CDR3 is CASSERRETQYF. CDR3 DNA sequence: TGTGCCAGCAGTGAACGACGGGAGACCCAGTACTTC.

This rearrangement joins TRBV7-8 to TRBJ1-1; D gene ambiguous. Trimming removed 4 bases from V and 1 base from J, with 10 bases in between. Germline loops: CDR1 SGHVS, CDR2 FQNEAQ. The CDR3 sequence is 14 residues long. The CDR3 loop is CASSWRTGNTEAFF. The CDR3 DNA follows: TGTGCCAGCAGCTGGAGAACGGGGAACACTGAAGCTTTCTTT.

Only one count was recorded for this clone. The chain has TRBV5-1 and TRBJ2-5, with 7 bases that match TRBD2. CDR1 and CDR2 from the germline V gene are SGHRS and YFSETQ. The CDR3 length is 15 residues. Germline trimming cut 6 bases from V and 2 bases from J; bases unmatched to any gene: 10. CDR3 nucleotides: TGCGCCAGCAACATTGGGGGGGTACCACAAGAGACCCAGTACTTC. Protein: CASNIGGVPQETQYF. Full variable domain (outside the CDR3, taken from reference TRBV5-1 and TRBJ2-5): KAGVTQTPRYLIKTRGQQVTLSCSPISGHRSVSWYQQTPGQGLQFLFEYFSETQRNKGNFPGRFSGRQFSNSRSEMNVSTLELGDSALYLCASNIGGVPQETQYFGPGTRLLVL.

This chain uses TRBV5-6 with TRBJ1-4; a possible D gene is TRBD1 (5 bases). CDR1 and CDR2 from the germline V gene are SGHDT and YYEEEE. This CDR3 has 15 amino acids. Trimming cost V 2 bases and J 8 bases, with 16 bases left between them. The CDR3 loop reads CASSLGERGVEKLFF. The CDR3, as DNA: TGTGCCAGCAGCTTAGGCGAGCGGGGGGTCGAAAAACTGTTTTTT.

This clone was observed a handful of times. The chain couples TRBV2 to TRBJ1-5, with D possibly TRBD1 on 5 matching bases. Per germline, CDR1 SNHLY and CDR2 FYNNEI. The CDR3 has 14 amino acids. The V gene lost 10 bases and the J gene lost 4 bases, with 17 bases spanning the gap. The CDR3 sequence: CATNEARANQPQHF. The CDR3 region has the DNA TGTGCCACCAATGAGGCCAGGGCAAATCAGCCCCAGCATTTT.

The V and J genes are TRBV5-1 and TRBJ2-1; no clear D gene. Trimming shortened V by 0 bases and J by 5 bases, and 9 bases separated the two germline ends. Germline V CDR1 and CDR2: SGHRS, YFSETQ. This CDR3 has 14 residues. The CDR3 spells CASSLVLENNEQFF. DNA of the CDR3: TGCGCCAGCAGCTTGGTCCTAGAAAACAATGAGCAGTTCTTC.

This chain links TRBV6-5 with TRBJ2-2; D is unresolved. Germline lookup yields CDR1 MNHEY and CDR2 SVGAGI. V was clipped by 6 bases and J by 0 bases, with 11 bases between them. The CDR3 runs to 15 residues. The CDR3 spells CASRRIRSNTGELFF. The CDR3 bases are TGTGCCAGCAGGAGGATCCGTTCGAACACCGGGGAGCTGTTTTTT.

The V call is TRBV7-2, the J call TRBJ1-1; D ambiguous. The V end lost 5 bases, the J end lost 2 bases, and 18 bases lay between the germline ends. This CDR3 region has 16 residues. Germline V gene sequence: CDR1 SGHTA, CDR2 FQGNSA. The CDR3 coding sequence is TGTGCCAGCAGCCCCTCGGACCGTAGGCCAAACACTGAAGCTTTCTTT. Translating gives CASSPSDRRPNTEAFF.

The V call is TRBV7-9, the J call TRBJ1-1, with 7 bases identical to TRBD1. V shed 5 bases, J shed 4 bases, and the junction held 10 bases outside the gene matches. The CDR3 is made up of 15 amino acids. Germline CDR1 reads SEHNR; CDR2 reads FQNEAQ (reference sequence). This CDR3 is CASSNSPGGSTEAFF. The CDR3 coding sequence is TGTGCCAGCAGCAACTCCCCAGGGGGGAGCACTGAAGCTTTCTTT.

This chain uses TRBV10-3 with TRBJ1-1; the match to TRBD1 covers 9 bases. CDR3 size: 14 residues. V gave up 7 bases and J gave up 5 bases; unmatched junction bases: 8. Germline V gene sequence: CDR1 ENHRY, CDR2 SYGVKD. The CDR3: CAITQDRGVTEAFF. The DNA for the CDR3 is TGTGCCATCACTCAGGACAGGGGAGTGACTGAAGCTTTCTTT.

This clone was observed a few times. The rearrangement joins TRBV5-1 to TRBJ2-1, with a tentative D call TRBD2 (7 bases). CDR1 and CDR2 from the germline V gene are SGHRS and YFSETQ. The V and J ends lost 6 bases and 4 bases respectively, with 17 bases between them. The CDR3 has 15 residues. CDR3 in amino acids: CASNRDGGPYNEQFF. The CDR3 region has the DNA TGCGCCAGCAATCGGGACGGGGGGCCTTACAATGAGCAGTTCTTC.

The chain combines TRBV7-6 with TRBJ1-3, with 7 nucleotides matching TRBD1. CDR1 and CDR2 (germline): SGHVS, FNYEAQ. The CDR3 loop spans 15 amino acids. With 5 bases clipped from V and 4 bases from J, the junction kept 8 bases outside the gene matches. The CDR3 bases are TGTGCCAGCAGCGGGACAGCGCTGTCGGGAAACACCATATATTTT. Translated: CASSGTALSGNTIYF.

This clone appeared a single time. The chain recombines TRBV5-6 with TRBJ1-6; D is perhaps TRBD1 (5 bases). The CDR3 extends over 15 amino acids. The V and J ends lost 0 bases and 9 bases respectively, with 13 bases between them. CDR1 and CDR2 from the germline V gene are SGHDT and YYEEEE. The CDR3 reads CASSLGGGVPSPLHF. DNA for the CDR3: TGTGCCAGCAGCTTGGGAGGAGGGGTTCCTTCACCCCTCCACTTT.

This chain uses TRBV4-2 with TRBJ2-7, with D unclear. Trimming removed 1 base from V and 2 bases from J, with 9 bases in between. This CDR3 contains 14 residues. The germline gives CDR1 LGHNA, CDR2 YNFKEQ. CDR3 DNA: TGTGCCAGCAGCCAAGCCCTCCCCGCCTACGAGCAGTACTTC. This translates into CASSQALPAYEQYF.

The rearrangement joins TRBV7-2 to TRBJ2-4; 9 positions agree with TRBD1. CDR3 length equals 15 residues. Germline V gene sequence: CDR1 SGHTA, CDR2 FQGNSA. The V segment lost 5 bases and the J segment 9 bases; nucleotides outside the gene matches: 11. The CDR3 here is CASSQQGQGETIQYF. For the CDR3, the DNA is TGTGCCAGCAGCCAACAGGGACAGGGTGAGACCATTCAGTACTTC. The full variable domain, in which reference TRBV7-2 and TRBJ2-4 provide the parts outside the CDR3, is GAGVSQSPSNKVTEKGKDVELRCDPISGHTALYWYRQSLGQGLEFLIYFQGNSAPDKSGLPSDRFSAERTGGSVSTLTIQRTQQEDSAVYLCASSQQGQGETIQYFGAGTRLSVL.

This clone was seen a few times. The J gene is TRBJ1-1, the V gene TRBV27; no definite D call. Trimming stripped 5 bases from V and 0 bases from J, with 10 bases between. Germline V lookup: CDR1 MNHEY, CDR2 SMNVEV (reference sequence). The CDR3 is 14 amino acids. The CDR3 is CASSPTSLNTEAFF. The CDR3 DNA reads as TGTGCCAGCAGTCCAACATCTTTGAACACTGAAGCTTTCTTT.

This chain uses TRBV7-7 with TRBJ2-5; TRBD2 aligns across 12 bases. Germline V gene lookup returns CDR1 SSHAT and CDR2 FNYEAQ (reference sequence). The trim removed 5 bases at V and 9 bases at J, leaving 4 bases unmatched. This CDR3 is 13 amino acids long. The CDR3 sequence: CASSRLAGEAQYF. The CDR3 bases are TGTGCCAGCAGCCGACTAGCGGGGGAGGCCCAGTACTTC. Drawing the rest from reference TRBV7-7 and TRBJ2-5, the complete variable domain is GAGVSQSPRYKVTKRGQDVTLRCDPISSHATLYWYQQALGQGPEFLTYFNYEAQPDKSGLPSDRFSAERPEGSISTLTIQRTEQRDSAMYRCASSRLAGEAQYFGPGTRLLVL.

In DNA, the CDR3 is TGTGCTAGCGGGGGAGCCGAAGCTTTCTTT. This gives the protein CASGGAEAFF. The chain couples TRBV12-5 to TRBJ1-1; D is perhaps TRBD1 (5 bases). The germline V gene has CDR1 LGHNT and CDR2 FRNRAP. Deletions cut 9 bases from V and 8 bases from J, with 10 bases between. The CDR3 spans 10 residues.

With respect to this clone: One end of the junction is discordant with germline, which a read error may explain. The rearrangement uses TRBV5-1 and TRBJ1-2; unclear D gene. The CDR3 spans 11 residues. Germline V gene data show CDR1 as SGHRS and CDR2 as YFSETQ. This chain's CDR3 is CASRLDGGYTF. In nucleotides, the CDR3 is TGCGCCAGCAGGTTGGACGGTGGCTACACCTTC.

For the CDR3, the DNA is TGTGCCAGTTCCAGGCGGGGGGAAGAGACCCAGTACTTC. Its translation: CASSRRGEETQYF. The chain employs TRBV6-1 and TRBJ2-5; TRBD2 aligns across 8 bases. CDR3 length: 13 residues. CDR1 is MNHNS and CDR2 is SASEGT in the germline V gene. Germline trimming cut 9 bases from V and 3 bases from J; bases unmatched to any gene: 6.

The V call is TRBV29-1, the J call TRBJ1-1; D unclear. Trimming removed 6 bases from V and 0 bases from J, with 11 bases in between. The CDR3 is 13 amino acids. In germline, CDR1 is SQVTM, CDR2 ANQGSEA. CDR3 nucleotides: TGCAGCGTGGCCAGGAGCATGAACACTGAAGCTTTCTTT. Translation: CSVARSMNTEAFF.